These 26 T cell receptor beta chains were all obtained from the same sample, sequenced in a study of T cells in Graves' hyperthyroidism and ophthalmopathy. What was amplified from RNA transcripts were TCR beta CDR3 regions. First-round RT-PCR of the TCR CDR3 relied on the HTBI primer set. TCRdb used MiXCR to reprocess the multiplex PCR reads, holding one entry per CDR3 protein. The sample carries fewer than 300,000 distinct CDR3 sequences, around 15% recorded once. The specimen sequenced was blood. These receptors were taken from a woman aged 50 to 60 with Graves' hyperthyroidism that later progressed to Graves' ophthalmopathy.

This clonotype was seen at least ten times. The V gene is TRBV12-5, the J gene TRBJ2-1; D is unclear. Germline CDR1 LGHNT, CDR2 FRNRAP. V was shortened by 6 bases and J by 4 bases, with 7 bases between the two germline ends. This CDR3 region has 12 residues. The CDR3 DNA follows: TGTGCTAGTGGCCCGGGTTACAATGAGCAGTTCTTC. It is translated as CASGPGYNEQFF.

This clonotype was observed many times. This chain links TRBV6-1 with TRBJ1-2, with D perhaps TRBD1 (6 bases). Germline V CDR1 and CDR2: MNHNS, SASEGT. The CDR3 extends over 15 amino acids. Trimming removed 5 bases from V and 2 bases from J, with 15 bases in between. CDR3 loop: CASSFKDSLNYGYTF. The CDR3, as DNA: TGTGCCAGCAGTTTCAAGGACAGTCTGAACTATGGCTACACCTTC.

This clonotype was seen many times. The J gene is TRBJ2-1, the V gene TRBV29-1; D gene uncertain. This CDR3 region has 13 residues. The V end was cut by 8 bases, the J end by 0 bases, with 11 bases between. Germline V gene lookup returns CDR1 SQVTM and CDR2 ANQGSEA. The CDR3 here is CSSLSGSYNEQFF. For the CDR3, the DNA is TGCAGCTCATTGTCCGGCTCCTACAATGAGCAGTTCTTC.

This clonotype was seen many times. This sequence joins TRBV12-5 and TRBJ2-5; D not certain. The CDR3 contains 13 residues. Per the germline V gene, CDR1 is LGHNT and CDR2 is FRNRAP. The germline V and J ends were trimmed by 4 bases and 4 bases, with 10 bases remaining between them. The CDR3 bases are TGTGCTAGTGGTTCCCCCCGTACAGAGACCCAGTACTTC. Its translation is CASGSPRTETQYF.

This clonotype was picked up many times. The chain is built from TRBV7-2 and TRBJ2-3; TRBD2 matches at 8 bases. In germline, CDR1 is SGHTA, CDR2 FQGNSA. CDR3 size: 15 residues. V shed 3 bases, J shed 4 bases, and the junction held 6 bases outside the gene matches. Here the CDR3 reads CASSLNGRGADTQYF. The DNA for the CDR3 is TGTGCCAGCAGCTTGAACGGGAGGGGCGCAGATACGCAGTATTTT.

This clonotype was seen repeatedly, ten times or more. CDR3 nucleotides: TGTGCCAGCAGTTTCGGGGGAGGGACAGGGGTCACAGATACGCAGTATTTT. This encodes CASSFGGGTGVTDTQYF. The rearrangement links TRBV28 to TRBJ2-3; 10 bases are a match to TRBD1. The germline V gene encodes CDR1 MDHEN and CDR2 SYDVKM. The CDR3 is 17 residues long. J was trimmed by 2 bases and V by 3 bases; bases with no gene match: 8.

This clonotype was seen repeatedly, ten times or more. The J gene is TRBJ1-1, the V gene TRBV12-3 or TRBV12-4, with D unclear. This CDR3 spans 12 amino acids. V was pared by 3 bases and J by 11 bases, with 13 bases between. Here the CDR3 reads CASSLDGAKAFF. CDR3 in DNA: TGTGCCAGCAGTTTGGACGGCGCGAAGGCTTTCTTT.

The chain employs TRBV9 and TRBJ1-6, with D unresolved. The length of the CDR3 is 13 residues. V lost 3 bases, J lost 5 bases, and 6 bases lay in between. Germline CDR1 SGDLS, CDR2 YYNGEE. The CDR3, as DNA: TGTGCCAGCAGCGCCGGCGATAATTCACCCCTCCACTTT. It translates to CASSAGDNSPLHF.

The rearrangement joins TRBV12-3 or TRBV12-4 to TRBJ1-2; weak D call: TRBD1 (5 bases). The CDR3 covers 14 residues. Trimming took 7 bases from V and 3 from J, leaving 15 bases between them. The CDR3 here is CASNPDKFDYGYTF. DNA of the CDR3: TGTGCCAGCAACCCGGACAAATTTGACTATGGCTACACCTTC.

V gene TRBV20-1 combines with J gene TRBJ1-4, with D perhaps TRBD1 (6 bases). V was shortened by 0 bases and J by 11 bases, with 16 bases between the two germline ends. Germline assignment: CDR1 DFQATT and CDR2 SNEGSKA (reference sequence). This CDR3 has 14 amino acids. The CDR3 protein is CSARDSKGGPKLFF. CDR3 DNA sequence: TGCAGTGCTAGAGATTCGAAGGGGGGGCCGAAACTGTTTTTT.

This clonotype was counted ten times or more. The chain carries TRBV5-1 and TRBJ2-1; 10 bases fit TRBD2. The CDR3 has 16 amino acids. The trim removed 2 bases at V and 4 bases at J, leaving 6 bases unmatched. The germline V gene encodes CDR1 SGHRS and CDR2 YFSETQ. CDR3 coding DNA: TGCGCCAGCAGCTTTCTCTTAGCGGGGGGATACAATGAGCAGTTCTTC. It translates to CASSFLLAGGYNEQFF.

This clonotype appeared a few times. The chain couples TRBV18 to TRBJ2-7; perhaps TRBD2 as D (5 bases). Trimming cost V 2 bases and J 3 bases, with 11 bases left between them. Germline-derived CDR1 and CDR2 are KGHSH and LQKENI. This CDR3 spans 14 amino acids. As DNA, the CDR3 is TGTGCCAGCTCACCAAAGGCCGGGAACTACGAGCAGTACTTC. Residues: CASSPKAGNYEQYF.

This clonotype was counted many times. One junction end disagrees with the germline gene, perhaps due to a read error. V and J are TRBV12-3 or TRBV12-4 and TRBJ2-1; D not resolved. The CDR3 runs to 12 residues. The CDR3 nucleotides read TGTGCCAGCAGGGGGTCCTCCAATGAGCAGTTCTTC. This encodes CASRGSSNEQFF.

J is TRBJ2-5 and V is TRBV4-1; no firm D call. This CDR3 has 14 residues. Trimming left V 4 bases short and J 1 base short, with 10 bases between. Germline CDR1 and CDR2: MGHRA and YSYEKL. CDR3 in DNA: TGCGCCAGCAGCCCGCGTCAACCCCAAGAGACCCAGTACTTC. Translating gives CASSPRQPQETQYF.

This clonotype showed up many times. This chain uses TRBV6-1 with TRBJ2-7; D is undetermined. The ends were cut back, 2 bases at V and 12 bases at J, with 11 bases in the middle. CDR1 is MNHNS, CDR2 SASEGT, per germline. This CDR3 region has 11 residues. CDR3 DNA: TGTGCCAGCAGTGAAAGCAGGCGGCGGTACTTC. This codes for CASSESRRRYF.

This clonotype was picked up many times. This sequence joins TRBV6-6 and TRBJ1-1, with TRBD1 as a possible D gene (6 bases). V lost 2 bases and J lost 1, with 14 bases in between. CDR1 and CDR2 from the germline V gene are MNHNY and SVGAGI (reference sequence). This CDR3 comprises 16 residues. The DNA of the CDR3 is TGTGCCAGCAGTTACGATGGGGGGGCGACGAACACTGAAGCTTTCTTT. Residues: CASSYDGGATNTEAFF.

This clonotype was recorded many times. The chain employs TRBV11-2 and TRBJ2-1; 11 bases map to TRBD2. Unmatched junction bases numbered 9, after V lost 2 bases and J lost 0 bases. This CDR3 has 19 amino acids. Germline V CDR1 and CDR2: SGHAT, FQNNGV. CDR3 region: CASSLPGLAVESSYNEQFF. The DNA of the CDR3 is TGTGCCAGCAGCTTACCGGGACTAGCGGTCGAAAGCTCCTACAATGAGCAGTTCTTC. Together with reference TRBV11-2 and TRBJ2-1, the CDR3 gives the full variable domain: EAGVAQSPRYKIIEKRQSVAFWCNPISGHATLYWYQQILGQGPKLLIQFQNNGVVDDSQLPKDRFSAERLKGVDSTLKIQPAKLEDSAVYLCASSLPGLAVESSYNEQFFGPGTRLTVL.

At least ten counts were recorded for this clonotype. CDR3 bases: TGTGCCAGCAGTTTATTACGACCGGGAGGGGCAGATACGCAGTATTTT. This encodes CASSLLRPGGADTQYF. The genes are TRBV28 and TRBJ2-3, with 8 nucleotides matching TRBD2. The CDR3 is made up of 16 amino acids. The J segment lost 4 bases and the V segment lost 1 base, leaving 7 bases of the junction unmatched. The germline gives CDR1 MDHEN, CDR2 SYDVKM.

This clonotype was seen repeatedly, ten times or more. The chain is built from TRBV28 and TRBJ2-7; D gene uncertain. The CDR3 totals 13 residues. Trimming removed 6 bases at V and 3 bases at J, with 12 bases between. Germline V gene sequence: CDR1 MDHEN, CDR2 SYDVKM. CDR3 protein: CASRSTELYEQYF. Here the CDR3 DNA reads TGTGCCAGCAGAAGCACGGAGCTCTACGAGCAGTACTTC.

This clonotype was seen more than once but under ten times. V and J are TRBV2 and TRBJ2-7; D is unresolved. The V gene's germline CDR1 is SNHLY and CDR2 FYNNEI. The CDR3 has 11 amino acids. Trimming stripped 7 bases from V and 8 bases from J, with 12 bases between. The DNA for the CDR3 is TGTGCCAGCAATAGGGAAGGGCAGCAGTACTTC. Translating it yields CASNREGQQYF.

This clonotype was seen more than once but under ten times. The chain has TRBV20-1 and TRBJ1-2; a possible D gene is TRBD1 (6 bases). The V and J ends lost 5 bases and 8 bases respectively, with 15 bases between them. Per germline, CDR1 DFQATT and CDR2 SNEGSKA (reference sequence). This CDR3 comprises 12 residues. The CDR3 DNA reads as TGCAGTGCTGGCGGGGGGCCCGGGGGCTACACCTTC. As protein: CSAGGGPGGYTF.

This clonotype was observed at least ten times. The junction and the germline gene differ at one end; a read error may be behind it. The V gene is TRBV12-3 or TRBV12-4, the J gene TRBJ2-7; 13 nucleotides line up with TRBD2. The CDR3 runs to 15 residues. For the CDR3, the DNA is TGTGCCAGCAGTAGGGGACTAGCGGGGACCTACGGGCAGTACTTC. Translated: CASSRGLAGTYGQYF.

This clonotype was detected many times. This sequence joins TRBV2 and TRBJ2-7; no reliable D call. Germline values: CDR1 SNHLY, CDR2 FYNNEI. V gave up 8 bases and J gave up 5 bases, with 16 bases separating them. This CDR3 comprises 13 residues. CDR3: CASSPAKGDEQYF. Written as DNA, the CDR3 is TGTGCCAGCTCTCCAGCGAAGGGTGACGAGCAGTACTTC.

The table lists this clonotype with many counts. This chain links TRBV6-1 with TRBJ1-2; no reliable D call. Germline CDR1 and CDR2: MNHNS and SASEGT. There are 15 residues in the CDR3. V dropped 0 bases and J dropped 5 bases, with 13 bases sitting between them. CDR3 sequence: CASSEAPGGDYGYTF. In DNA, the CDR3 is TGTGCCAGCAGTGAAGCGCCAGGCGGGGATTATGGCTACACCTTC.

The chain has TRBV6-1 and TRBJ1-3; D gene ambiguous. V was cut by 8 bases and J by 1 base, with 21 bases left in between. CDR1 and CDR2 (germline): MNHNS, SASEGT. CDR3 size: 17 residues. CDR3 amino acids: CASFRAGIFLSGNTIYF. Written as DNA, the CDR3 is TGTGCCAGCTTCCGGGCAGGAATTTTTCTATCTGGAAACACCATATATTTT.

This clonotype was counted at least ten times. J is TRBJ1-4 and V is TRBV5-1; D is possibly TRBD1 (6 bases). This CDR3 region has 14 residues. Trimming took off 0 bases at V and 6 bases at J, with 9 bases between the two ends. Germline CDR1 is SGHRS and CDR2 is YFSETQ. The DNA for the CDR3 is TGCGCCAGCAGCTTGGGGACAGCGGATGAAAAACTGTTTTTT. Its protein product is CASSLGTADEKLFF.